This entry describes one T cell receptor (beta chain). Authors' data handling: Amplification of reference gene primers provided the estimated nucleated cell counts. The data were produced by immunoSEQ multiplex PCR, yet TCRdb's version contains in-frame clones alone and is incomplete. That table is the source of V, J and clone size, and D and trimming were worked out from the DNA. The table records about 160,000 clones, approximately 92% of them present only once. Germline CDR1 SEHNR, CDR2 FQNEAQ (reference sequence). Unmatched junction bases numbered 13, after V lost 5 bases and J lost 8 bases. This CDR3 has 16 amino acids. The source of the sample is a study of blood T cell repertoires in COVID-19. Study information: Specimens from acute and convalescent COVID-19 originated in the United States, Italy and Spain. From T cells, B-cell-depleted T cells, or PBMCs came the material, which was cDNA or gDNA.

Sequenced: peripheral blood. The chain combines TRBV7-9 with TRBJ1-4, with 8 bases identical to TRBD1. The receptor was derived from a woman in her forties or fifties with acute or convalescent COVID-19. CDR3 protein: CASSGPRQGMREKLFF. The CDR3 coding sequence is TGTGCCAGCAGCGGACCCCGACAGGGGATGCGGGAAAAACTGTTTTTT.